This T cell receptor beta chain was sequenced for a study of Graves' ophthalmopathy and Graves' hyperthyroidism. Notes on the study in general: Also, most clonotypes expanded in the thyroid above 0.001 frequency appeared in blood. It was with around 67% sensitivity and about 72% specificity that the model predicted ophthalmopathy progression.

Aged 18 to 65, hyperthyroidism patients had new diagnoses of under 2 months' duration. Trimming cost V 4 bases and J 2 bases, with 14 bases left between them. Germline values: CDR1 KGHSH, CDR2 LQKENI. The length of the CDR3 is 15 residues. Turning to this clonotype: Its antigen remains unidentified.

RNA transcripts were the source from which TCR beta CDR3 regions were amplified. HTBI-primed RT-PCR formed the first round, and a multiplex PCR formed the second. TCRdb processed the multiplex PCR reads anew with MiXCR; each CDR3 protein has one entry. The table has around 1,000,000 distinct CDR3 sequences, approximately 35% seen once; the top ten hold 11%. The material sequenced was peripheral blood or thyroid tissue (not recorded which). The V and J genes are TRBV18 and TRBJ2-5; tentative D call: TRBD2 (5 bases). This receptor was taken from an adult man with Graves' hyperthyroidism. CDR3 loop: CASSLNSGSQETQYF. As DNA, the CDR3 is TGTGCCAGCTCACTTAACAGCGGATCACAAGAGACCCAGTACTTC.